The next 23 T cell receptor beta chains were all read from a single sample in a study of PD-L1 blockade in urothelial cancer. Stated time point: pretreatment peripheral blood. Only in-frame clones appear in the TCRdb table, and some are missing; sequencing was by immunoSEQ multiplex PCR. This sample has tens of thousands of clones, with about 76% found just once. The sequencing here drew on PBMCs, taken around atezolizumab (anti-PD-L1) treatment. The origin of the receptors is a man between 65 and 80 years old with urothelial cancer.

The V and J genes are TRBV2 and TRBJ1-1; TRBD1 might be the D (6 bases). Per the germline V gene, CDR1 is SNHLY and CDR2 is FYNNEI. The CDR3 covers 13 residues. Trimming removed 6 bases from V and 0 bases from J, with 8 bases in between. This CDR3 is CASRRQVNTEAFF. The CDR3 DNA sequence: TGTGCCAGCAGGAGACAGGTGAACACTGAAGCTTTCTTT.

The chain has TRBV11-2 and TRBJ2-2, with a possible D match to TRBD2 (5 bases). This CDR3 region has 13 residues. Trimming left V 0 bases short and J 6 bases short, with 5 bases between. Germline V lookup: CDR1 SGHAT, CDR2 FQNNGV. CDR3 protein: CASSLERAGELFF. CDR3 DNA: TGTGCCAGCAGCTTAGAGAGGGCCGGGGAGCTGTTTTTT.

The chain employs TRBV11-1 and TRBJ2-4, with D tentatively TRBD2 (6 bases). CDR1 and CDR2 from the germline V gene are SGHAT and FQDESV (reference sequence). The germline V and J ends were trimmed by 4 bases and 3 bases, with 13 bases remaining between them. There are 15 residues in the CDR3. The CDR3: CASSSLGGVKNIQYF. The CDR3, as DNA: TGTGCCAGCAGCTCGTTGGGCGGGGTCAAAAACATTCAGTACTTC.

This sequence joins TRBV10-2 and TRBJ2-7; tentatively, D is TRBD1 (5 bases). Trimming stripped 3 bases from V and 2 bases from J, with 17 bases between. The CDR3 totals 16 residues. Germline loops: CDR1 WSHSY, CDR2 SAAADI. The CDR3 region has the DNA TGCGCCAGCAGTGATATGGCGGCAGGGCCCACCTACGAGCAGTACTTC. Its translation is CASSDMAAGPTYEQYF.

This clone has a single count. The genes are TRBV19 and TRBJ1-2, with unresolved D. V was pared by 4 bases and J by 4 bases, with 19 bases between. CDR1 and CDR2 from the germline V gene are LNHDA and SQIVND (reference sequence). The CDR3 spans 16 residues. The CDR3 DNA is TGTGCCAGTAGTACGACCCTGAACGCCGCGGGCTATGGCTACACCTTC. Encoded protein: CASSTTLNAAGYGYTF.

The chain recombines TRBV4-1 with TRBJ2-1; possible D gene TRBD2, 5 bases. Germline CDR1 reads MGHRA; CDR2 reads YSYEKL. The CDR3 totals 14 residues. The V gene lost 2 bases and the J gene lost 12 bases, with 17 bases spanning the gap. Here the CDR3 reads CASSQSPLAPRQFF. The CDR3 nucleotides are TGCGCCAGCAGCCAATCTCCTTTAGCGCCGAGGCAGTTCTTC.

This chain links TRBV5-1 with TRBJ2-7, with D maybe TRBD2 (6 bases). Trimming removed 4 bases at V and 2 bases at J, with 13 bases between. The CDR3 length is 14 residues. The germline CDR1 and CDR2 sequences are SGHRS and YFSETQ. The CDR3 loop reads CASSAGTSAYEQYF. DNA of the CDR3: TGCGCCAGCAGCGCCGGGACTTCAGCCTACGAGCAGTACTTC.

This sequence joins TRBV19 and TRBJ1-1; D is uncertain. V lost 4 bases, J lost 1 base, and 7 bases lay in between. In germline, CDR1 is LNHDA, CDR2 SQIVND (reference sequence). This CDR3 has 13 amino acids. DNA of the CDR3: TGTGCCAGTAGTAGCCAGAAGAACACTGAAGCTTTCTTT. It translates to CASSSQKNTEAFF. Variable domain in full (rest from reference TRBV19 and TRBJ1-1): DGGITQSPKYLFRKEGQNVTLSCEQNLNHDAMYWYRQDPGQGLRLIYYSQIVNDFQKGDIAEGYSVSREKKESFPLTVTSAQKNPTAFYLCASSSQKNTEAFFGQGTRLTVV.

V gene TRBV6-5 combines with J gene TRBJ2-1, with TRBD2 matching 10 bases. The CDR3 spans 14 residues. V was clipped by 8 bases and J by 8 bases; unmatched bases: 9. CDR1 and CDR2 (germline): MNHEY, SVGAGI. The CDR3 DNA reads as TGTGCCAGCCGCCTAGGGACTAGCGTCGATGAGCAGTTCTTC. Amino acid sequence: CASRLGTSVDEQFF.

This rearrangement joins TRBV27 to TRBJ2-3; 7 positions match TRBD2. CDR3 length: 14 residues. Looked up from germline, CDR1 is MNHEY and CDR2 is SMNVEV (reference sequence). V gave up 5 bases and J gave up 6 bases; unmatched junction bases: 8. For the CDR3, the DNA is TGTGCCAGCAGTCCTCCCGGGACTACGGATACGCAGTATTTT. It yields the protein CASSPPGTTDTQYF.

In its sample, this clone was seen a few times. This rearrangement joins TRBV19 to TRBJ2-1; 9 nucleotides agree with TRBD2. The trim removed 7 bases at V and 7 bases at J, leaving 11 bases unmatched. Germline V gene sequence: CDR1 LNHDA, CDR2 SQIVND (reference sequence). This CDR3 contains 15 residues. The DNA for the CDR3 is TGTGCCAGTACCCCTCGGGCGGGAGGGGTTAATGAGCAGTTCTTC. This sequence encodes CASTPRAGGVNEQFF.

The chain uses TRBV11-2 and TRBJ2-1; 10 positions agree with TRBD2. Trimming cost V 4 bases and J 6 bases; bases outside gene matches: 6. The CDR3 length is 15 residues. CDR1 SGHAT and CDR2 FQNNGV come from the germline V gene. In nucleotides, the CDR3 is TGTGCCAGCAGCTCTTCTAGCGGGAGTGGCAATGAGCAGTTCTTC. The encoded protein is CASSSSSGSGNEQFF.

This chain joins TRBV13 and TRBJ2-7; 9 nucleotides match TRBD2. This CDR3 has 16 residues. Looked up from germline, CDR1 is PRHDT and CDR2 is FYEKMQ (reference sequence). With 8 bases clipped from V and 0 bases from J, the junction kept 11 bases outside the gene matches. The DNA for the CDR3 is TGTGCCAGCTCCGGGGGGCGGGAGGGCCACTCCTACGAGCAGTACTTC. Protein: CASSGGREGHSYEQYF.

The V and J genes are TRBV29-1 and TRBJ2-1; 8 bases align to TRBD2. Trimming removed 7 bases from V and 13 bases from J; junction bases left unmatched: 12. This CDR3 has 12 residues. Per germline, CDR1 SQVTM and CDR2 ANQGSEA. The CDR3 here is CSDQKREFVQFF. The CDR3 nucleotides are TGCAGCGATCAAAAGCGGGAGTTCGTCCAGTTCTTC.

The chain employs TRBV11-1 and TRBJ2-1, with TRBD2 matching 11 bases. The germline V gene encodes CDR1 SGHAT and CDR2 FQDESV (reference sequence). This CDR3 spans 17 amino acids. The junction had 13 bases not matched to a gene; V was cut back by 5 bases and J by 7 bases. The CDR3 region is CASSQTPLGTSGNEQFF. The CDR3, as DNA: TGTGCCAGCAGCCAAACACCCTTGGGGACTAGCGGTAATGAGCAGTTCTTC.

The chain uses TRBV6-1 and TRBJ2-2; D is perhaps TRBD1 (6 bases). The CDR3 loop spans 14 amino acids. With 5 bases removed from V and 3 bases from J, the gap between germline ends came to 10 bases. Per the germline V gene, CDR1 is MNHNS and CDR2 is SASEGT. CDR3 region: CASSHNRDTGELFF. The DNA of the CDR3 is TGTGCCAGCAGTCATAACAGGGACACCGGGGAGCTGTTTTTT.

The chain recombines TRBV5-5 with TRBJ1-1, with D unresolved. V lost 4 bases and J 2 bases, leaving 18 bases between the germline ends. CDR1 is SGHKS and CDR2 is YYEKEE in the germline V gene (reference sequence). The CDR3 has 16 amino acids. CDR3 coding DNA: TGTGCCAGCAGCGCGAGGGCCAGTCGGGAAAACACTGAAGCTTTCTTT. This codes for CASSARASRENTEAFF. Full variable domain (missing parts from reference TRBV5-5 and TRBJ1-1): DAGVTQSPTHLIKTRGQQVTLRCSPISGHKSVSWYQQVLGQGPQFIFQYYEKEERGRGNFPDRFSARQFPNYSSELNVNALLLGDSALYLCASSARASRENTEAFFGQGTRLTVV.

The gene calls are TRBV19 and TRBJ2-7, with a possible D match to TRBD2 (6 bases). Germline CDR1 and CDR2: LNHDA and SQIVND (reference sequence). This CDR3 spans 14 amino acids. V lost 0 bases, J lost 2 bases, and 8 bases lay in between. The CDR3 bases are TGTGCCAGTAGTATAGAGGAGGGGCCCTACGAGCAGTACTTC. This sequence encodes CASSIEEGPYEQYF. The full variable domain, rest sourced from reference TRBV19 and TRBJ2-7, is DGGITQSPKYLFRKEGQNVTLSCEQNLNHDAMYWYRQDPGQGLRLIYYSQIVNDFQKGDIAEGYSVSREKKESFPLTVTSAQKNPTAFYLCASSIEEGPYEQYFGPGTRLTVT.

The chain carries TRBV14 and TRBJ2-1, with D possibly TRBD2 on 6 matching bases. Germline lookup yields CDR1 SGHDN and CDR2 FVKESK. The length of the CDR3 is 12 residues. The ends were cut back, 0 bases at V and 13 bases at J, with 10 bases in the middle. CDR3 DNA: TGTGCCAGCAGCCAAGATTGGGGGGAACAGTTCTTC. Translated, it gives CASSQDWGEQFF.

The V gene is TRBV27, the J gene TRBJ2-7, with 8 bases identical to TRBD1. Per germline, CDR1 MNHEY and CDR2 SMNVEV (reference sequence). This CDR3 contains 14 residues. With 9 bases clipped from V and 3 bases from J, the junction kept 10 bases outside the gene matches. CDR3 DNA: TGTGCCAGTACCTTCAGGGGGCGGAGCTACGAGCAGTACTTC. This gives the protein CASTFRGRSYEQYF.

In this sample, this clone turned up once. The chain is built from TRBV19 and TRBJ2-1; weak D call: TRBD2 (5 bases). Germline-derived CDR1 and CDR2 are LNHDA and SQIVND (reference sequence). Deletions cut 0 bases from V and 1 base from J, with 7 bases between. The CDR3 is made up of 15 amino acids. In DNA, the CDR3 is TGTGCCAGTAGTATAGAGAGGGTTTCCTACAATGAGCAGTTCTTC. As protein: CASSIERVSYNEQFF.

The chain uses TRBV5-4 and TRBJ2-2; 9 bases align to TRBD2. J was trimmed by 7 bases and V by 4 bases; bases with no gene match: 14. In germline, CDR1 is SGHNT, CDR2 YYREEE (reference sequence). This CDR3 is 17 amino acids long. CDR3 region: CASSGSFSGSFGGELFF. The CDR3 DNA sequence: TGTGCCAGCAGCGGGTCTTTTAGCGGGAGCTTTGGCGGGGAGCTGTTTTTT.

The chain carries TRBV29-1 and TRBJ1-2; TRBD1 matches 7 bases. The CDR3 runs to 16 residues. V lost 6 bases, J lost 2 bases, and 15 bases stayed unmatched. Per the germline V gene, CDR1 is SQVTM and CDR2 is ANQGSEA. The CDR3 DNA reads TGCAGCGTCCAGGGCGGGGCAGGGGGTATAAACTATGGCTACACCTTC. Translating gives CSVQGGAGGINYGYTF.